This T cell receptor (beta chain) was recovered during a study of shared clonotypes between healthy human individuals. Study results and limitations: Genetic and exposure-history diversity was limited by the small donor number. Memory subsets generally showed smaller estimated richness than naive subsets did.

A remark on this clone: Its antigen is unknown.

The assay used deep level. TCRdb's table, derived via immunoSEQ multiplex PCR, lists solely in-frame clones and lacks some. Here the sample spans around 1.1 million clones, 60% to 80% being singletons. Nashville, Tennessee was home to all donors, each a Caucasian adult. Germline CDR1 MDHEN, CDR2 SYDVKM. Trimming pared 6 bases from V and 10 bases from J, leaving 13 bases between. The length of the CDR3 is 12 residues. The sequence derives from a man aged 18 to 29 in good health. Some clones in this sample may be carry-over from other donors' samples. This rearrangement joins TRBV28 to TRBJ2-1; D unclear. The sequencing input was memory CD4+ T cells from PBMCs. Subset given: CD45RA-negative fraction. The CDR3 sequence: CASSNPFVEQFF. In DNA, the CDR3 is TGTGCCAGCAGCAATCCGTTCGTCGAGCAGTTCTTC.